This T cell receptor beta chain stems from a study of molecular identifiers for immune sequencing clone quantification. Comments on this clonotype: Its antigen is unidentified. The junction shows a germline mismatch at one end, possibly a read error.

CDR1 and CDR2 from the germline V gene are MDHEN and SYDVKM. The CDR3 totals 12 residues. Study-wide results and limits: Clones with over 20 RNA copies captured over 98% of effector molecules but under 1% of naive ones. Same-barcode identical TCR molecules could make highly expanded clones look smaller than they are. Researchers reportedly could pick up spiked Jurkat TCR RNA from one cell mixed into 1 million or so naive cells.

In the sort, naive CD8 T cells were defined as CD8+CD4-CCR7+CD45RA+. TCRdb reanalysed the PCR reads using MiXCR and keeps one entry per CDR3 protein. Of some 680,000 distinct CDR3 sequences in the sample, about 25% were seen once. This TCR derives from a human donor in good health. Some libraries in this study had Jurkat cell RNA spiked in. This chain connects TRBV28 to TRBJ2-1; the D is unclear. Sequenced sample: naive CD8+ T cells from blood, with Jurkat cell RNA spiked in. Noted subset: FACS-sorted CD8+CD4-CCR7+CD45RA+ naive T cells. CDR3 amino acids: CANSLLSNEQFF. In nucleotides, the CDR3 is TGTGCCAACAGTTTATTATCTAATGAGCAGTTCTTC.